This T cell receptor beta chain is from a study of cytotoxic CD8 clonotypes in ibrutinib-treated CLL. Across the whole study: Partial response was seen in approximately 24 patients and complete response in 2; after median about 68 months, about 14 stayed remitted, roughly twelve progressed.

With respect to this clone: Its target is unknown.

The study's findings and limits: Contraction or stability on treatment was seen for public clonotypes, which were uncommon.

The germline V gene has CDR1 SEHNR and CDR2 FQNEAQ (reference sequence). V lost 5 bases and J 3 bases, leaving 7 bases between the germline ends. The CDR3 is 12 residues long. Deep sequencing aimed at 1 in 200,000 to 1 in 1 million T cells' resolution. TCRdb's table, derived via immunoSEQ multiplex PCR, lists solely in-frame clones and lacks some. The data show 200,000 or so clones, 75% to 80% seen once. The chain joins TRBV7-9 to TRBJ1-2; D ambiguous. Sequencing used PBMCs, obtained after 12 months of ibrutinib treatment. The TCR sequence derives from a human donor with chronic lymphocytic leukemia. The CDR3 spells CASSPPHYGYTF. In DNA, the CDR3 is TGTGCCAGCAGCCCCCCCCACTATGGCTACACCTTC.